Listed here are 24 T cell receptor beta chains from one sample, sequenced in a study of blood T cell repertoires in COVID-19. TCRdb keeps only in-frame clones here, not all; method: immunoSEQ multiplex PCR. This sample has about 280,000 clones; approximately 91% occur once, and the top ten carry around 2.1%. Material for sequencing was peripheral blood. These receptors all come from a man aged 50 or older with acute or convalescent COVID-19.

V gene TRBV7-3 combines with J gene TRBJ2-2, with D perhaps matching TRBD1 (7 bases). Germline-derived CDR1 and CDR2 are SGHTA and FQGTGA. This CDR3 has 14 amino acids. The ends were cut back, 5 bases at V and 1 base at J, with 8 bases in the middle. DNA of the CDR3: TGTGCCAGCAGCCAGGGGGGGAACACCGGGGAGCTGTTTTTT. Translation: CASSQGGNTGELFF.

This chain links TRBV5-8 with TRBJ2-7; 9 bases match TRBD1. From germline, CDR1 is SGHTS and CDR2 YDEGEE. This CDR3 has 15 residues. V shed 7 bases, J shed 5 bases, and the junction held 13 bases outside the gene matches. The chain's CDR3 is CASHDRGWPIHEQYF. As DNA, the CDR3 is TGTGCCAGCCACGACAGGGGGTGGCCGATCCACGAGCAGTACTTC.

The CDR3 bases are TGCGCCAGCAGCTCACTAGCGGGGGGATTCCAAGAGACCCAGTACTTC. Protein sequence: CASSSLAGGFQETQYF. The V and J genes are TRBV5-1 and TRBJ2-5, with 12 bases fitting TRBD2. V shed 3 bases and J 1 base; nucleotides not matched to a gene: 4. This CDR3 has 16 residues. The germline V gene encodes CDR1 SGHRS and CDR2 YFSETQ.

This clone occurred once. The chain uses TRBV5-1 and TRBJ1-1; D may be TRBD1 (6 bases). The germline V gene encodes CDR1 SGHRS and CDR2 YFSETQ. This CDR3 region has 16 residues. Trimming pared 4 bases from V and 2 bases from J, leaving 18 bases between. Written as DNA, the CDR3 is TGCGCCAGCAGCCGAGCTCAGGGGATCCCCAACACTGAAGCTTTCTTT. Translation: CASSRAQGIPNTEAFF.

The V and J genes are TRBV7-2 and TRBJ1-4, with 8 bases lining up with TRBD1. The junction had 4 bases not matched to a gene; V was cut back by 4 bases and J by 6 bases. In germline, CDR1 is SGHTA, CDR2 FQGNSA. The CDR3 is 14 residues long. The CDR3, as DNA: TGTGCCAGCAGCTGGACAGGGATGGATGAAAAACTGTTTTTT. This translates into CASSWTGMDEKLFF. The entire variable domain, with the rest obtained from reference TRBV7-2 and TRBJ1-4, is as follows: GAGVSQSPSNKVTEKGKDVELRCDPISGHTALYWYRQSLGQGLEFLIYFQGNSAPDKSGLPSDRFSAERTGGSVSTLTIQRTQQEDSAVYLCASSWTGMDEKLFFGSGTQLSVL.

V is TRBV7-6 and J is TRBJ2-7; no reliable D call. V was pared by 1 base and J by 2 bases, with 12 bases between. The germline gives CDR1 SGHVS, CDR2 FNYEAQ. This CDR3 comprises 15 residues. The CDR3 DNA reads TGTGCCAGCAGCTTAGGGCCTCCCGCGGCCTACGAGCAGTACTTC. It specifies CASSLGPPAAYEQYF.

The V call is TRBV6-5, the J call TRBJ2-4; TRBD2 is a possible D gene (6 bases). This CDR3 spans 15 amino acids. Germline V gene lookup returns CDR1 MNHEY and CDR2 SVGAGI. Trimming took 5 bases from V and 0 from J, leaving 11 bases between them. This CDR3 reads CASSPGGVAKNIQYF. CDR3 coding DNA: TGTGCCAGCAGTCCCGGGGGAGTAGCCAAAAACATTCAGTACTTC.

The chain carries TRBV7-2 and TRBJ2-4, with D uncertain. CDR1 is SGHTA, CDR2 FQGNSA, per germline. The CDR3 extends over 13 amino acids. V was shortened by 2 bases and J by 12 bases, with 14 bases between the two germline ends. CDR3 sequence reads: CASSLPHVGAQYF. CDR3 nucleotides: TGTGCCAGCAGCTTACCCCATGTGGGCGCTCAGTACTTC.

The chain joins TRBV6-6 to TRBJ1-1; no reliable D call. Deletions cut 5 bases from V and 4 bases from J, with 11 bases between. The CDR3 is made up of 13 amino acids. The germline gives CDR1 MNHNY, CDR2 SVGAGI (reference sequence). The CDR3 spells CASSTPSATEAFF. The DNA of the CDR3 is TGTGCCAGCAGTACTCCATCCGCCACTGAAGCTTTCTTT.

The CDR3 DNA reads as TGTGCCAGCAGCCAAGTCCCTAGAAATGAGCAGTTCTTC. Amino acids: CASSQVPRNEQFF. The V and J genes are TRBV3-1 (or the pseudogene TRBV3-2) and TRBJ2-1; D remains ambiguous. Trimming stripped 1 base from V and 7 bases from J, with 8 bases between. The length of the CDR3 is 13 residues. The germline CDR1 and CDR2 sequences are LGHDT and YNNKEL (reference sequence).

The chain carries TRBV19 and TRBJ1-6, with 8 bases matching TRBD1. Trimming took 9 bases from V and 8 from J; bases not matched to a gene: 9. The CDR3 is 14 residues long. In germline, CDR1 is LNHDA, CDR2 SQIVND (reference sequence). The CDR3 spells CASRPGGFDSPLHF. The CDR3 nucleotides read TGTGCCAGCCGGCCAGGGGGCTTTGATTCACCCCTCCACTTT.

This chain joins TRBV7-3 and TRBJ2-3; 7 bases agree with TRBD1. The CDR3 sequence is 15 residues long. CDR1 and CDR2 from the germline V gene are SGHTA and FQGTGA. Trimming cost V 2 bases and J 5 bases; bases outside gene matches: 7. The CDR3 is CASSLFQHRGDTQYF. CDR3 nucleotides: TGTGCCAGCAGCTTATTCCAACACAGGGGAGATACGCAGTATTTT.

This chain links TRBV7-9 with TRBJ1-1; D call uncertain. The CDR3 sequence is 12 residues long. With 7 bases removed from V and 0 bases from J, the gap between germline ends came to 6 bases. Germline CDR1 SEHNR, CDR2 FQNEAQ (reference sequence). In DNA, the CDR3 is TGTGCCAGCACCCTTATGAACACTGAAGCTTTCTTT. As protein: CASTLMNTEAFF.

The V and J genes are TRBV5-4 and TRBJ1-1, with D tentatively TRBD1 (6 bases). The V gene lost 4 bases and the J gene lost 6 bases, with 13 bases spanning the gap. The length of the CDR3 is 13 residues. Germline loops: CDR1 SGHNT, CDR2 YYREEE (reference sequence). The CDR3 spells CASSLTGLAEAFF. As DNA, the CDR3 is TGTGCCAGCAGCCTCACAGGGCTGGCTGAAGCTTTCTTT.

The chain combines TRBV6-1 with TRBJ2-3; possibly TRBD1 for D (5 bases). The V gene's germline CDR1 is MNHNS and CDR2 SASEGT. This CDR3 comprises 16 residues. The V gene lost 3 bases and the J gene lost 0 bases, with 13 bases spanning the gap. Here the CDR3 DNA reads TGTGCCAGCAGTGATAGGGGCAGCTCTAGCACAGATACGCAGTATTTT. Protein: CASSDRGSSSTDTQYF.

The DNA of the CDR3 is TGTGCCAGCAGCCAAGGCGAATTTCTAGCGGGGGGCGTGGAGACCCAGTACTTC. Amino acids: CASSQGEFLAGGVETQYF. The chain couples TRBV4-2 to TRBJ2-5; the match to TRBD2 covers 11 bases. V lost 1 base to trimming and J lost 5 bases; unmatched junction nucleotides: 12. The CDR3 has 18 residues. Germline CDR1 and CDR2: LGHNA and YNFKEQ.

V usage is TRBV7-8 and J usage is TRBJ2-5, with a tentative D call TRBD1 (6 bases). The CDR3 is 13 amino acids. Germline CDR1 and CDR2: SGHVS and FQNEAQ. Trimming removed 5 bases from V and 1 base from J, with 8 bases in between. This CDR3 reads CASSRTVQETQYF. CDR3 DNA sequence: TGTGCCAGCAGCCGGACAGTCCAAGAGACCCAGTACTTC.

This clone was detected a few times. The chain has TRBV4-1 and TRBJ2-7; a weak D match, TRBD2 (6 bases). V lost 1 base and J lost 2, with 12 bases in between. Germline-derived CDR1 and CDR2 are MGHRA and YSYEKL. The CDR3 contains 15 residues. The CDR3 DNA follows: TGCGCCAGCAGCCAAGTCGGAGGGGTTGCCTACGAGCAGTACTTC. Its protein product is CASSQVGGVAYEQYF.

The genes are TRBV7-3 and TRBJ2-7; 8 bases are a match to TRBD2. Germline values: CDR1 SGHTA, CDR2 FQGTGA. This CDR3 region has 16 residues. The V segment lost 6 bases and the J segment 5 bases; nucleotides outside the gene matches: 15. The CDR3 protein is CASSPGGSGGYHEQYF. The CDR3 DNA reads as TGTGCCAGCAGTCCTGGAGGGAGCGGGGGATACCACGAGCAGTACTTC.

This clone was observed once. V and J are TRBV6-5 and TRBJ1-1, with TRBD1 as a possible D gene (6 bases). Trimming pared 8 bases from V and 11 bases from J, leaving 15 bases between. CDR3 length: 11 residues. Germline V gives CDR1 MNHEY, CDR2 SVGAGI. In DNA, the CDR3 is TGTGCCAGCGGACACAGGGTGACGGCTTTCTTT. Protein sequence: CASGHRVTAFF.

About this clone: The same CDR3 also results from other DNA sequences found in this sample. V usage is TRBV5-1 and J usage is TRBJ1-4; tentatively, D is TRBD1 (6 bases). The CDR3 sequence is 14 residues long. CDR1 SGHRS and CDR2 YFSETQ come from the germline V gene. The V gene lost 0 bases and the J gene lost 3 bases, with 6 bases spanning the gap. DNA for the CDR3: TGCGCCAGCAGCTTGGGACAGGCTAATGAAAAACTGTTTTTT. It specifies CASSLGQANEKLFF.

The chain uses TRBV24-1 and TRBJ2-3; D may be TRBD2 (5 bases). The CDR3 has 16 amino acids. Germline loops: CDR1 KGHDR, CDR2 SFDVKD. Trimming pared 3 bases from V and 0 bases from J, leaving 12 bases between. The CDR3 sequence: CATSDPRRTSTDTQYF. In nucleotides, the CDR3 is TGTGCCACCAGTGATCCGCGACGGACTAGCACAGATACGCAGTATTTT.

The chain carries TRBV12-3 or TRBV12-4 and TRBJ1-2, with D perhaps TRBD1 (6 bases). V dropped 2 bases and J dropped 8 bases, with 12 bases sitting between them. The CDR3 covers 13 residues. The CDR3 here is CASSLLGAKGYTF. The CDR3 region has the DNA TGTGCCAGCAGTTTACTGGGGGCGAAAGGCTACACCTTC.

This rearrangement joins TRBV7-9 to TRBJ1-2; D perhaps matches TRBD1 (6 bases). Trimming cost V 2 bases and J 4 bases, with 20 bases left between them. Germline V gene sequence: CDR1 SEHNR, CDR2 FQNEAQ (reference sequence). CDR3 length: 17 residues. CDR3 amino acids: CASSLSAGEFWGYGYTF. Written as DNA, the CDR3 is TGTGCCAGCAGCTTATCGGCAGGGGAGTTCTGGGGCTATGGCTACACCTTC.